The 22 T cell receptor beta chains listed next were all sequenced from one sample in a study of blood T cell repertoires in COVID-19. Here immunoSEQ multiplex PCR was the method, and the copy in TCRdb shows in-frame clones only, minus some. The sample holds hundreds of thousands of clones, roughly four fifths seen once. Sequencing was performed on PBMCs or T cells enriched from blood (not recorded which). All receptors derive from a woman between 45 and 65 years old who had been exposed to COVID-19.

This clone has just one count. The chain carries TRBV24-1 and TRBJ1-1; 8 bases are shared with TRBD1. V gave up 5 bases and J gave up 6 bases; unmatched junction bases: 7. Germline V gene data show CDR1 as KGHDR and CDR2 as SFDVKD. The CDR3 contains 14 residues. The CDR3 nucleotides are TGTGCCACCAGTGTCCGGGGACAGGCTCCTGAAGCTTTCTTT. Its translation is CATSVRGQAPEAFF.

The V gene is TRBV28, the J gene TRBJ1-1, with D hard to call. Trimming removed 1 base at V and 0 bases at J, with 9 bases between. The CDR3 loop spans 15 amino acids. Germline CDR1 is MDHEN and CDR2 is SYDVKM. The CDR3 nucleotides read TGTGCCAGCAGTTTATTTAAGAGGATGAACACTGAAGCTTTCTTT. Translation gives CASSLFKRMNTEAFF.

The chain has TRBV6-4 and TRBJ2-5; 8 positions match TRBD2. V trimming: 6 bases; J trimming: 3 bases; junction bases outside the gene matches: 12. Germline values: CDR1 MRHNA, CDR2 SNTAGT. This CDR3 is built from 16 residues. DNA of the CDR3: TGTGCCAGCAGCCCTCGCAGCGGGGGAGGGGAAGAGACCCAGTACTTC. It is translated as CASSPRSGGGEETQYF.

V usage is TRBV19 and J usage is TRBJ1-1, with D unresolved. The CDR3 has 14 amino acids. Germline CDR1 reads LNHDA; CDR2 reads SQIVND (reference sequence). V was clipped by 0 bases and J by 1 base, with 6 bases between them. CDR3 protein: CASSIDTQNTEAFF. CDR3 DNA sequence: TGTGCCAGTAGTATAGATACACAGAACACTGAAGCTTTCTTT.

The V call is TRBV28, the J call TRBJ2-1; D might be TRBD1 (8 bases). CDR3 length: 15 residues. Deletions cut 6 bases from V and 6 bases from J, with 18 bases between. CDR1 is MDHEN, CDR2 SYDVKM, per germline. CDR3: CASRLQGGLGNEQFF. The CDR3 DNA sequence: TGTGCCAGCAGGCTACAGGGGGGGCTTGGCAATGAGCAGTTCTTC.

The rearrangement uses TRBV10-3 and TRBJ2-6, with unresolved D. This CDR3 has 13 residues. The germline V gene encodes CDR1 ENHRY and CDR2 SYGVKD. V was cut by 7 bases and J by 3 bases, with 7 bases left in between. CDR3 sequence reads: CAITGGGANVLTF. As DNA, the CDR3 is TGTGCCATCACCGGTGGTGGGGCCAACGTCCTGACTTTC.

V is TRBV5-1 and J is TRBJ1-2; D is unresolved. Trimming left V 1 base short and J 4 bases short, with 14 bases between. CDR1 is SGHRS, CDR2 YFSETQ, per germline. The CDR3 contains 15 residues. CDR3 amino acids: CASSLIAGSGYGYTF. As DNA, the CDR3 is TGCGCCAGCAGCTTGATAGCCGGTTCGGGCTATGGCTACACCTTC.

The chain carries TRBV5-6 and TRBJ1-3, with D uncertain. Germline CDR1 SGHDT, CDR2 YYEEEE. Trimming took off 0 bases at V and 0 bases at J, with 10 bases between the two ends. The CDR3 has 16 amino acids. The CDR3 region is CASSLVGPFSGNTIYF. The CDR3 DNA reads TGTGCCAGCAGCTTGGTGGGCCCCTTCTCTGGAAACACCATATATTTT. The complete variable domain, with remaining parts taken from reference TRBV5-6 and TRBJ1-3, reads DAGVTQSPTHLIKTRGQQVTLRCSPKSGHDTVSWYQQALGQGPQFIFQYYEEEERQRGNFPDRFSGHQFPNYSSELNVNALLLGDSALYLCASSLVGPFSGNTIYFGEGSWLTVV.

There are a few counts of this clone. The J gene is TRBJ2-5, the V gene TRBV11-2, with TRBD2 as a possible D gene (6 bases). The CDR3 contains 13 residues. The germline CDR1 and CDR2 sequences are SGHAT and FQNNGV. V lost 1 base and J 3 bases, leaving 6 bases between the germline ends. CDR3 protein: CASSLGGEETQYF. CDR3 in DNA: TGTGCCAGCAGCTTAGGGGGGGAAGAGACCCAGTACTTC.

In the case of this clone: Within the sample, other DNA sequences also encode this same CDR3. The V and J genes are TRBV7-9 and TRBJ2-1; maybe TRBD2 (6 bases). CDR1 and CDR2 from the germline V gene are SEHNR and FQNEAQ (reference sequence). The CDR3 spans 15 residues. Trimming stripped 2 bases from V and 0 bases from J, with 8 bases between. This chain's CDR3 is CASSLTGLSYNEQFF. The CDR3 DNA is TGTGCCAGCAGCTTAACGGGACTCTCCTACAATGAGCAGTTCTTC.

This chain connects TRBV13 to TRBJ2-7, with a tentative D call TRBD1 (6 bases). Deletions cut 3 bases from V and 0 bases from J, with 15 bases between. The germline V gene has CDR1 PRHDT and CDR2 FYEKMQ (reference sequence). This CDR3 spans 16 amino acids. CDR3 nucleotide sequence: TGTGCCAGCAGCTTGGATCGACAGGAGGTCTCCTACGAGCAGTACTTC. Translating gives CASSLDRQEVSYEQYF.

The chain couples TRBV18 to TRBJ2-3; TRBD2 aligns across 8 bases. This CDR3 spans 14 amino acids. Germline assignment: CDR1 KGHSH and CDR2 LQKENI. V shed 3 bases, J shed 5 bases, and the junction held 4 bases outside the gene matches. CDR3 nucleotides: TGTGCCAGCTCACCTCGGGAGGGAGTAGATACGCAGTATTTT. Translation gives CASSPREGVDTQYF.

This sequence joins TRBV2 and TRBJ1-5; TRBD1 matches 7 bases. This CDR3 has 14 amino acids. The V segment lost 7 bases and the J segment 6 bases; nucleotides outside the gene matches: 9. Per the germline V gene, CDR1 is SNHLY and CDR2 is FYNNEI. In DNA form, the CDR3 reads TGTGCCAGCACCGACAGGGATGAGGGTCAGCCCCAGCATTTT. It specifies CASTDRDEGQPQHF.

This clone was seen a handful of times. CDR3 sequence reads: CSTGTLYEQYF. Written as DNA, the CDR3 is TGCAGCACCGGGACTCTTTACGAGCAGTACTTC. The chain joins TRBV29-1 to TRBJ2-7; weak D call: TRBD2 (6 bases). Germline-derived CDR1 and CDR2 are SQVTM and ANQGSEA. V lost 8 bases, J lost 4 bases, and 12 bases lay in between. This CDR3 contains 11 residues.

J is TRBJ1-1 and V is TRBV13, with 7 bases lining up with TRBD1. Germline CDR1 is PRHDT and CDR2 is FYEKMQ (reference sequence). This CDR3 comprises 13 residues. V dropped 4 bases and J dropped 4; count of bases not matched to a gene: 3. CDR3 in DNA: TGTGCCAGCAGCTACAGGGGAAGCACTGAAGCTTTCTTT. Its protein is CASSYRGSTEAFF.

This chain links TRBV19 with TRBJ1-1, with a possible D match to TRBD1 (5 bases). The CDR3 has 11 amino acids. V lost 9 bases and J 10 bases, leaving 15 bases between the germline ends. In germline, CDR1 is LNHDA, CDR2 SQIVND (reference sequence). CDR3 amino acids: CASSLRGGAFF. In nucleotides, the CDR3 is TGTGCCAGCTCATTACGGGGGGGAGCTTTCTTT.

This chain links TRBV18 with TRBJ2-1; D unclear. V was pared by 0 bases and J by 4 bases, with 10 bases between. The CDR3 runs 15 residues. Germline V CDR1 and CDR2: KGHSH, LQKENI. The CDR3 protein is CASSPPLGLYNEQFF. The CDR3 DNA follows: TGTGCCAGCTCACCACCGCTTGGCCTTTACAATGAGCAGTTCTTC.

This clone came up once. The chain uses TRBV7-6 and TRBJ1-2, with D unresolved. The V end was cut by 2 bases, the J end by 8 bases, with 15 bases between. CDR1 is SGHVS and CDR2 is FNYEAQ in the germline V gene. The CDR3 is 14 residues long. This chain's CDR3 is CASSLSPDPGGYTF. The CDR3 DNA sequence: TGTGCCAGCAGCTTATCTCCTGACCCCGGGGGCTACACCTTC. The complete variable domain, with remaining parts taken from reference TRBV7-6 and TRBJ1-2, reads GAGVSQSPRYKVTKRGQDVALRCDPISGHVSLYWYRQALGQGPEFLTYFNYEAQQDKSGLPNDRFSAERPEGSISTLTIQRTEQRDSAMYRCASSLSPDPGGYTFGSGTRLTVV.

The chain recombines TRBV6-2 or TRBV6-3 with TRBJ2-3; possible D gene TRBD1, 7 bases. Germline V gene lookup returns CDR1 MNHEY and CDR2 SVGEGT. V was pared by 6 bases and J by 3 bases, with 25 bases between. This CDR3 region has 18 residues. CDR3 amino acids: CASSSDRVGRGGTDTQYF. For the CDR3, the DNA is TGTGCCAGCAGCTCTGACAGGGTCGGGAGAGGGGGAACAGATACGCAGTATTTT.

The chain employs TRBV10-1 and TRBJ2-5; tentatively, D is TRBD2 (5 bases). The ends were cut back, 4 bases at V and 1 base at J, with 13 bases in the middle. The length of the CDR3 is 15 residues. The germline V gene encodes CDR1 WNHNN and CDR2 SYGVQD (reference sequence). CDR3 nucleotide sequence: TGCGCCAGCAGTGTTGCGGGCAGAGGCCAAGAGACCCAGTACTTC. Protein product: CASSVAGRGQETQYF.

The J gene is TRBJ2-7, the V gene TRBV28, with TRBD1 matching over 7 bases. Germline CDR1 is MDHEN and CDR2 is SYDVKM. V was pared by 6 bases and J by 6 bases, with 8 bases of the junction left unmatched. CDR3 size: 13 residues. The CDR3 sequence is CASRHVGGGEQYF. CDR3 in DNA: TGTGCCAGCAGGCACGTAGGGGGCGGCGAGCAGTACTTC.

V is TRBV5-1 and J is TRBJ1-1, with D unclear. V lost 4 bases and J lost 5, with 12 bases in between. Germline CDR1 and CDR2: SGHRS and YFSETQ. The CDR3 totals 13 residues. DNA of the CDR3: TGCGCCAGCAGCCCCCTATTCGGGACTGAAGCTTTCTTT. Its translation is CASSPLFGTEAFF.